The 9 T cell receptor beta chains given below trace back to one sample, sequenced in a study of blood T cell repertoires in COVID-19. The protocol was immunoSEQ multiplex PCR, while the TCRdb copy is restricted to in-frame clones and leaves out a portion. The table lists about 140,000 clones, roughly 86% of them singletons. Sequencing input: peripheral blood. The receptors shown here come from a woman aged 55 to 70 with acute or convalescent COVID-19.

The gene calls are TRBV4-1 and TRBJ1-1, with 8 bases aligning to TRBD1. Looked up from germline, CDR1 is MGHRA and CDR2 is YSYEKL. V gave up 0 bases and J gave up 0 bases; unmatched junction bases: 12. The CDR3 extends over 19 amino acids. The CDR3 region is CASSQEMTGDIPMNTEAFF. In DNA form, the CDR3 reads TGCGCCAGCAGCCAAGAGATGACAGGGGACATACCCATGAACACTGAAGCTTTCTTT.

This chain joins TRBV19 and TRBJ2-7; the match to TRBD1 covers 7 bases. CDR3 length equals 15 residues. J lost 0 bases, V lost 4 bases, and 6 bases had no gene match. Germline loops: CDR1 LNHDA, CDR2 SQIVND (reference sequence). The CDR3 here is CASSTGQVSSYEQYF. In DNA, the CDR3 is TGTGCCAGTAGTACTGGACAGGTTAGCTCCTACGAGCAGTACTTC.

V and J are TRBV27 and TRBJ1-6, with 7 bases identical to TRBD1. With V trimmed by 3 bases and J by 6 bases, 11 bases remained unmatched. Germline-derived CDR1 and CDR2 are MNHEY and SMNVEV (reference sequence). The CDR3 runs 17 residues. The CDR3 DNA reads as TGTGCCAGCAGTTTTACTTCTTCCGGGACAGTTAATTCACCCCTCCACTTT. Translating it yields CASSFTSSGTVNSPLHF.

The chain links TRBV28 to TRBJ1-6; D is unresolved. The germline V gene has CDR1 MDHEN and CDR2 SYDVKM. The CDR3 sequence is 15 residues long. The V and J ends lost 3 bases and 7 bases respectively, with 13 bases between them. The DNA of the CDR3 is TGTGCCAGCAGTTTGAGTGAACTGAGAAATTCACCCCTCCACTTT. Translation gives CASSLSELRNSPLHF.

The chain's CDR3 is CASSLGTGASYNEQFF. The CDR3 DNA follows: TGTGCCAGCAGCTTAGGGACAGGGGCTTCCTACAATGAGCAGTTCTTC. The chain employs TRBV7-6 and TRBJ2-1, with 9 bases fitting TRBD1. Germline CDR1 and CDR2: SGHVS and FNYEAQ. Unmatched junction bases numbered 2, after V lost 1 base and J lost 1 base. The CDR3 covers 16 residues.

The CDR3 region is CASSLRTGGNSPLHF. The CDR3 coding sequence is TGTGCCAGCAGTTTAAGGACAGGCGGTAATTCACCCCTCCACTTT. The rearrangement uses TRBV28 and TRBJ1-6, with 7 positions matching TRBD1. Germline V gene lookup returns CDR1 MDHEN and CDR2 SYDVKM. This CDR3 spans 15 amino acids. V was pared by 2 bases and J by 6 bases, with 4 bases of the junction left unmatched.

The V gene is TRBV5-1, the J gene TRBJ2-1; TRBD2 might be the D (6 bases). Germline V gene sequence: CDR1 SGHRS, CDR2 YFSETQ. This CDR3 region has 14 residues. V was clipped by 0 bases and J by 7 bases, with 11 bases between them. In DNA form, the CDR3 reads TGCGCCAGCAGCTTGGGTACGGGGAGGAATGAGCAGTTCTTC. Residues: CASSLGTGRNEQFF. Variable domain in full (rest from reference TRBV5-1 and TRBJ2-1): KAGVTQTPRYLIKTRGQQVTLSCSPISGHRSVSWYQQTPGQGLQFLFEYFSETQRNKGNFPGRFSGRQFSNSRSEMNVSTLELGDSALYLCASSLGTGRNEQFFGPGTRLTVL.

The chain has TRBV30 and TRBJ1-2; a weak D match, TRBD1 (5 bases). The V and J ends lost 0 bases and 4 bases respectively, with 12 bases between them. CDR3 length: 14 amino acids. Germline V lookup: CDR1 GTSNPN, CDR2 SVGIG (reference sequence). CDR3 bases: TGTGCCTGGAGTGTAGGGCAGGGTGGCTATGGCTACACCTTC. Protein sequence: CAWSVGQGGYGYTF.

This clone was picked up one time. Other DNA sequences from this sample encode an identical CDR3 as well. The rearrangement joins TRBV5-1 to TRBJ1-1; no reliable D call. This CDR3 has 14 amino acids. The germline V gene encodes CDR1 SGHRS and CDR2 YFSETQ. V gave up 0 bases and J gave up 1 base, with 7 bases separating them. CDR3 sequence reads: CASSLDGGNTEAFF. The CDR3 DNA reads TGCGCCAGCAGCTTGGACGGCGGGAACACTGAAGCTTTCTTT.